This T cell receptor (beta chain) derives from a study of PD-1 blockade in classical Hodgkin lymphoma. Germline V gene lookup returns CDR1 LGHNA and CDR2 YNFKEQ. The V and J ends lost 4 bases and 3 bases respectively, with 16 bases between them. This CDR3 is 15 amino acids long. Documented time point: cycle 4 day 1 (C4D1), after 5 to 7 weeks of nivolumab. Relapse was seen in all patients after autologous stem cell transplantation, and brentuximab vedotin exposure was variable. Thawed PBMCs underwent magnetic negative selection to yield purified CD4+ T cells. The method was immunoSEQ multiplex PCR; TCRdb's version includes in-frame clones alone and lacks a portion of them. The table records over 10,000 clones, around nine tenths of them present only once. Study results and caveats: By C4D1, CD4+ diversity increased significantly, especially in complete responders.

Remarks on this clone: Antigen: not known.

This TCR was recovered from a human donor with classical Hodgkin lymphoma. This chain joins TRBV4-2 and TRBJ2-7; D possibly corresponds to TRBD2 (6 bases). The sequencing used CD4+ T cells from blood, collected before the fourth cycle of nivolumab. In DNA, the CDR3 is TGTGCCAGCAGCCTACATTCGCGGGGATTCTACGAGCAGTACTTC. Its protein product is CASSLHSRGFYEQYF.